This T cell receptor beta chain is drawn from a study of T cell responses to AZD1222 COVID-19 vaccine. Findings and caveats of the study: Only five or six AZD1222 recipients tested seropositive at baseline. Clonal diversity was possibly underestimated, and white British individuals and females predominated among donors. Spike regions recognized by vaccine-associated CD4 TCRs spanned the protein, led by 160-218 and 743-854. Repertoire collection took place solely once the T cell response had peaked.

Note on this clone: Antigen specificity is unknown. This sample includes further DNA sequences coding for the same CDR3.

Generated by immunoSEQ multiplex PCR, the TCRdb table keeps only in-frame clones and is missing some. Altogether 150,000 or so clones are present, 91% being singletons, with the ten largest covering about 1.5%. V was clipped by 0 bases and J by 1 base, with 10 bases between them. CDR1 is LGHNA, CDR2 YSLEER, per germline. This CDR3 comprises 16 residues. Material: peripheral blood, obtained on day 0 of AZD1222 vaccination. The chain combines TRBV4-3 with TRBJ2-1; D ambiguous. The clonotype comes from an adult in good health. CDR3 region: CASSQDQDLSYNEQFF. For the CDR3, the DNA is TGCGCCAGCAGCCAAGATCAAGACCTTTCCTACAATGAGCAGTTCTTC.